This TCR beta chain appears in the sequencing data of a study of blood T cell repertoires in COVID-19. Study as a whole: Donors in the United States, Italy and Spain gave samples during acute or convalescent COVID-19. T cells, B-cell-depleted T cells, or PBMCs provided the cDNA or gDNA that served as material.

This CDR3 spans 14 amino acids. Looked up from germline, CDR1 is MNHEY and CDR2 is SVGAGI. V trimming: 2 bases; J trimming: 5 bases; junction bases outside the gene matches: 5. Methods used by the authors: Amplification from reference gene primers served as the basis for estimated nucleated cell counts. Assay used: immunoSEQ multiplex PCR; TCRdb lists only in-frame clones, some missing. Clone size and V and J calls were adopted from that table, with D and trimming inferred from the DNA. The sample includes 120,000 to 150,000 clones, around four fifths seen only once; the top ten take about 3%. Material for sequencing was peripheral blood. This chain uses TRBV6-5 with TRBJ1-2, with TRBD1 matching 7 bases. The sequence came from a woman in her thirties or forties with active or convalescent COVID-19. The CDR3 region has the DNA TGTGCCAGCAGTTACAGGGGACAGCTATATGGCTACACCTTC. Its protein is CASSYRGQLYGYTF.